A single T cell receptor beta chain is shown here with its context. Its antigen remains unknown. Trimming took 4 bases from V and 3 from J; bases not matched to a gene: 11. CDR1 is LNHDA, CDR2 SQIVND, per germline (reference sequence). This CDR3 has 17 amino acids. The entry originates in a study of T cell repertoires in cytomegalovirus infection. Across the study: Matching HLA type, along with CMV infection, was indicated by public TCR beta signatures.

TCRdb re-called the reads with MiXCR, one entry per CDR3 protein. This sample has 750,000 to 900,000 distinct CDR3 sequences, with almost 30% found just once. This sequence originates from a human donor in good health (CMV status not recorded). Some clones in this sample may be carry-over from other donors' samples. Material: cultured CD8+ T cells from PBMCs, obtained from culture after CMV antigen stimulation. This chain links TRBV19 with TRBJ1-5; 8 bases agree with TRBD1. CDR3 sequence (DNA): TGTGCCAGTAGTACCCAGGACAGGGAAGGGGACAATCAGCCCCAGCATTTT. Translation gives CASSTQDREGDNQPQHF. Combining the CDR3 with reference TRBV19 and TRBJ1-5 gives the whole variable domain DGGITQSPKYLFRKEGQNVTLSCEQNLNHDAMYWYRQDPGQGLRLIYYSQIVNDFQKGDIAEGYSVSREKKESFPLTVTSAQKNPTAFYLCASSTQDREGDNQPQHFGDGTRLSIL.